A single sample gave rise to the 19 T cell receptor beta chains below, sequenced in a study of blood T cell repertoires in COVID-19. TCRdb keeps only in-frame clones here, not all; method: immunoSEQ multiplex PCR. The data show 380,000 or so clones, approximately 77% seen once. Sequencing used peripheral blood. These receptors were taken from a human donor with acute or convalescent COVID-19. The donor label of this sample is uncertain.

The chain combines TRBV9 with TRBJ1-2; D uncertain. The CDR3 covers 15 residues. Germline V gene sequence: CDR1 SGDLS, CDR2 YYNGEE. V was pared by 0 bases and J by 0 bases, with 9 bases between. This chain's CDR3 is CASSVALAANYGYTF. The CDR3 DNA reads as TGTGCCAGCAGCGTAGCTCTTGCAGCTAACTATGGCTACACCTTC.

This clone has a handful of counts. As DNA, the CDR3 is TGTGCCAGCAGCTTAATTCAGCGGAACACTGAAGCTTTCTTT. This translates into CASSLIQRNTEAFF. The genes are TRBV7-9 and TRBJ1-1; no clear D. Per germline, CDR1 SEHNR and CDR2 FQNEAQ (reference sequence). The CDR3 loop spans 14 amino acids. Trimming took off 2 bases at V and 1 base at J, with 8 bases between the two ends.

The J gene is TRBJ2-5, the V gene TRBV11-3; 9 nucleotides align to TRBD1. CDR1 is SGHNT and CDR2 is YENEEA in the germline V gene. The length of the CDR3 is 16 residues. The J segment lost 5 bases and the V segment lost 5 bases, leaving 12 bases of the junction unmatched. CDR3 in DNA: TGTGCCAGCAGCCCCTCCGGGACAGGGACAACGGAGACCCAGTACTTC. This sequence encodes CASSPSGTGTTETQYF. Supplemented by reference TRBV11-3 and TRBJ2-5, the full variable domain reads EAGVVQSPRYKIIEKKQPVAFWCNPISGHNTLYWYLQNLGQGPELLIRYENEEAVDDSQLPKDRFSAERLKGVDSTLKIQPAELGDSAVYLCASSPSGTGTTETQYFGPGTRLLVL.

This chain links TRBV7-2 with TRBJ2-7; D is ambiguous. CDR3 length equals 13 residues. Germline CDR1 reads SGHTA; CDR2 reads FQGNSA. V lost 3 bases and J 3 bases, leaving 9 bases between the germline ends. The CDR3 DNA sequence: TGTGCCAGCAGCTTCCAGACGGGCTACGAGCAGTACTTC. This gives the protein CASSFQTGYEQYF. The variable domain in full, with the rest retrieved from reference TRBV7-2 and TRBJ2-7, is GAGVSQSPSNKVTEKGKDVELRCDPISGHTALYWYRQSLGQGLEFLIYFQGNSAPDKSGLPSDRFSAERTGGSVSTLTIQRTQQEDSAVYLCASSFQTGYEQYFGPGTRLTVT.

This chain joins TRBV5-1 and TRBJ1-2; D gene unclear. This CDR3 has 14 residues. Germline V gene sequence: CDR1 SGHRS, CDR2 YFSETQ. Trimming took 0 bases from V and 7 from J, leaving 13 bases between them. DNA for the CDR3: TGCGCCAGCAGCTTGGCCCGGACTGAATTTGGCTACACCTTC. Protein sequence: CASSLARTEFGYTF.

V usage is TRBV2 and J usage is TRBJ1-5; D may be TRBD1 (6 bases). Looked up from germline, CDR1 is SNHLY and CDR2 is FYNNEI. The V end was cut by 4 bases, the J end by 4 bases, with 8 bases between. The CDR3 contains 13 residues. This chain's CDR3 is CASSVQGNQPQHF. CDR3 coding DNA: TGTGCCAGCAGTGTACAGGGTAATCAGCCCCAGCATTTT.

V is TRBV18 and J is TRBJ2-7; 7 bases agree with TRBD1. CDR1 and CDR2 (germline): KGHSH, LQKENI. V lost 1 base, J lost 5 bases, and 2 bases stayed unmatched. The CDR3 has 13 amino acids. The CDR3 loop is CASSPQGAHEQYF. CDR3 sequence (DNA): TGTGCCAGCTCACCACAGGGGGCCCACGAGCAGTACTTC.

The chain employs TRBV30 and TRBJ2-2; TRBD1 matches at 11 bases. Germline-derived CDR1 and CDR2 are GTSNPN and SVGIG (reference sequence). V was clipped by 6 bases and J by 6 bases; unmatched bases: 6. CDR3 size: 14 residues. In DNA form, the CDR3 reads TGTGCCTGCTGGACAGGGGGCGTCCCCGGGGAGCTGTTTTTT. Translating gives CACWTGGVPGELFF.

This chain links TRBV2 with TRBJ2-3; D might be TRBD1 (6 bases). V dropped 4 bases and J dropped 6 bases, with 11 bases sitting between them. CDR1 is SNHLY and CDR2 is FYNNEI in the germline V gene. CDR3 length equals 13 residues. The DNA of the CDR3 is TGTGCCAGCAGTGGGACAGTAGGGGATACGCAGTATTTT. Translating gives CASSGTVGDTQYF.

This chain joins TRBV3-1 (or the pseudogene TRBV3-2) and TRBJ2-4, with unresolved D. Trimming left V 7 bases short and J 6 bases short, with 10 bases between. This CDR3 is built from 12 residues. The V gene's germline CDR1 is LGHDT and CDR2 YNNKEL (reference sequence). The CDR3: CASISLANIQYF. The CDR3 coding sequence is TGTGCCAGCATCAGCTTAGCAAACATTCAGTACTTC.

The gene calls are TRBV7-2 and TRBJ2-5; no definite D call. The V and J ends lost 2 bases and 5 bases respectively, with 12 bases between them. The length of the CDR3 is 14 residues. Germline CDR1 reads SGHTA; CDR2 reads FQGNSA. The CDR3 DNA reads TGTGCCAGCAGCTTATCCACCACCCGGGAGACCCAGTACTTC. Protein sequence: CASSLSTTRETQYF.

The V call is TRBV12-3 or TRBV12-4, the J call TRBJ2-5; the D gene is possibly TRBD2 (5 bases). The CDR3 covers 13 residues. V was shortened by 4 bases and J by 5 bases, with 11 bases between the two germline ends. CDR3: CASSSPEGETQYF. The DNA for the CDR3 is TGTGCCAGCAGTTCCCCTGAGGGTGAGACCCAGTACTTC.

The chain carries TRBV6-5 and TRBJ1-1; 7 nucleotides match TRBD1. Unmatched junction bases numbered 4, after V lost 2 bases and J lost 1 base. The CDR3 covers 15 residues. Germline V gives CDR1 MNHEY, CDR2 SVGAGI. The CDR3 region has the DNA TGTGCCAGCAGTTACCAGGGGGGAGGGAACACTGAAGCTTTCTTT. Its protein is CASSYQGGGNTEAFF.

The V call is TRBV5-1, the J call TRBJ1-5; tentative D call: TRBD1 (5 bases). CDR3 length: 13 residues. V was shortened by 5 bases and J by 4 bases, with 10 bases between the two germline ends. From germline, CDR1 is SGHRS and CDR2 YFSETQ. The chain's CDR3 is CASRLTENQPQHF. Here the CDR3 DNA reads TGCGCCAGCAGATTGACAGAAAATCAGCCCCAGCATTTT.

The chain uses TRBV3-1 (or the pseudogene TRBV3-2) and TRBJ2-7; TRBD1 aligns across 10 bases. The CDR3 contains 16 residues. Looked up from germline, CDR1 is LGHDT and CDR2 is YNNKEL (reference sequence). With V trimmed by 5 bases and J by 3 bases, 10 bases remained unmatched. The CDR3 spells CASSLRGTGAIYEQYF. In nucleotides, the CDR3 is TGTGCCAGCAGCTTAAGGGGGACAGGGGCTATCTACGAGCAGTACTTC.

This clone was picked up one time. The chain links TRBV24-1 to TRBJ2-3; 7 bases map to TRBD2. Germline assignment: CDR1 KGHDR and CDR2 SFDVKD. CDR3 length: 16 residues. The V and J ends lost 3 bases and 5 bases, in that order; junction bases with no gene match: 10. CDR3 in amino acids: CATSDDRGLGVDTQYF. CDR3 in DNA: TGTGCCACCAGTGATGACCGCGGACTAGGGGTAGATACGCAGTATTTT.

This clone was picked up many times. This sample includes further DNA sequences coding for the same CDR3. The genes are TRBV4-1 and TRBJ1-1; TRBD1 is a possible D gene (5 bases). The germline V gene encodes CDR1 MGHRA and CDR2 YSYEKL. The CDR3 extends over 14 amino acids. Trimming removed 4 bases from V and 4 bases from J, with 13 bases in between. The CDR3 DNA is TGCGCCAGCAGCCGTAGGGACGGGAGCACTGAAGCTTTCTTT. It encodes CASSRRDGSTEAFF.

V is TRBV7-2 and J is TRBJ1-4, with 7 positions matching TRBD1. Germline loops: CDR1 SGHTA, CDR2 FQGNSA. The CDR3 has 15 amino acids. The junction had 9 bases not matched to a gene; V was cut back by 3 bases and J by 8 bases. The CDR3 here is CASSLTDRAHEKLFF. DNA for the CDR3: TGTGCCAGCAGCTTGACCGACAGGGCCCACGAAAAACTGTTTTTT.

The chain recombines TRBV30 with TRBJ1-1; D remains unclear. The CDR3 length is 13 residues. With 0 bases removed from V and 1 base from J, the gap between germline ends came to 6 bases. Germline values: CDR1 GTSNPN, CDR2 SVGIG (reference sequence). CDR3 in amino acids: CAWSVEGNTEAFF. The CDR3 bases are TGTGCCTGGAGTGTTGAGGGGAACACTGAAGCTTTCTTT.